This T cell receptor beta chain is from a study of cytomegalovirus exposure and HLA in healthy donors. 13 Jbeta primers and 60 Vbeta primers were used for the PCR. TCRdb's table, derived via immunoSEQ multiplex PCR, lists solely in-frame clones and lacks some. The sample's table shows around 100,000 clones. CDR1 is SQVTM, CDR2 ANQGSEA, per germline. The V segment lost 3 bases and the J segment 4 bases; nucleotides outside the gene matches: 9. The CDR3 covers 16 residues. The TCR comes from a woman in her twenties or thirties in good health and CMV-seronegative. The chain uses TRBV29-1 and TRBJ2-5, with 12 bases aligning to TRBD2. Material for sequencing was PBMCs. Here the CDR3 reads CSVDPSSGGVLETQYF. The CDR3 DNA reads TGCAGCGTTGATCCCTCTAGCGGGGGGGTTCTAGAGACCCAGTACTTC.